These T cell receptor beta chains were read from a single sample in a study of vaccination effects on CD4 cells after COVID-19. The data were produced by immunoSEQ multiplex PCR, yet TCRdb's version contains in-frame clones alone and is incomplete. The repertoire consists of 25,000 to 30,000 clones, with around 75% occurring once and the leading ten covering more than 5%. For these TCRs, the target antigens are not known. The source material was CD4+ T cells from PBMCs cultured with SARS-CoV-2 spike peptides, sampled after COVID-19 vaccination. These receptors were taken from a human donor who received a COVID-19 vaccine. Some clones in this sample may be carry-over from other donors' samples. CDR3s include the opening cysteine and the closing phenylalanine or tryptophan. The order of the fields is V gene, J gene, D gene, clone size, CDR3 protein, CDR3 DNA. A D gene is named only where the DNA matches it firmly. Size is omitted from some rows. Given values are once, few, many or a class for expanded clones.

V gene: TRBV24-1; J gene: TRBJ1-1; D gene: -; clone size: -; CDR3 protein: CATSDYVQGRGTEAFF; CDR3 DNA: TGTGCCACCAGTGATTATGTTCAGGGAAGGGGCACTGAAGCTTTCTTT
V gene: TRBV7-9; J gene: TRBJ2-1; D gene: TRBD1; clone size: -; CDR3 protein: CASSVIRTGGISSYNEQFF; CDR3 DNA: TGTGCCAGCAGCGTAATCAGGACAGGGGGTATTAGCTCCTACAATGAGCAGTTCTTC
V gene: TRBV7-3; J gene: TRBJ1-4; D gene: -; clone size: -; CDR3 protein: CASSTSTGGANEKLFF; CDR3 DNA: TGTGCCAGCAGCACATCGACAGGAGGGGCTAATGAAAAACTGTTTTTT
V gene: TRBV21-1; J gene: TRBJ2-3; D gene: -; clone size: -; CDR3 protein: CASSKAVVSGSTDTQYF; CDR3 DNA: TGTGCCAGCAGCAAAGCAGTAGTGTCAGGTAGCACAGATACGCAGTATTTT
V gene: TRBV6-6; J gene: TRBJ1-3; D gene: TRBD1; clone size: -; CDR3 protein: CASSAPGGGSGNTIYF; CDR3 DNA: TGTGCCAGCAGTGCACCAGGGGGTGGCTCTGGAAACACCATATATTTT
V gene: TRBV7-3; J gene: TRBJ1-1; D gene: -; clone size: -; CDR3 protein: CASSLQESTEAFF; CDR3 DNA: TGTGCCAGCAGCTTACAGGAAAGCACTGAAGCTTTCTTT
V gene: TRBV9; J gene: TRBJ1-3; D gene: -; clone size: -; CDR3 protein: CASSGHSGNTIYF; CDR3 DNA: TGTGCCAGCAGCGGACACTCTGGAAACACCATATATTTT
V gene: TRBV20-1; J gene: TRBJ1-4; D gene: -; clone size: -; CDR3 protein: CSASGTMNEKLFF; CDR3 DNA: TGCAGTGCTAGTGGGACAATGAATGAAAAACTGTTTTTT
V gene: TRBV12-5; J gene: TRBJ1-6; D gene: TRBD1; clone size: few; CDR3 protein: CASGPPGTGGNSPLHF; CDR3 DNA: TGTGCTAGTGGACCTCCCGGGACAGGGGGGAATTCACCCCTCCACTTT
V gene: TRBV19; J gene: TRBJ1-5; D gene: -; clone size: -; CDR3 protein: CASSMPGPTERPYSNQPQHF; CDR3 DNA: TGTGCCAGTAGTATGCCGGGCCCGACAGAGCGTCCTTATAGCAATCAGCCCCAGCATTTT
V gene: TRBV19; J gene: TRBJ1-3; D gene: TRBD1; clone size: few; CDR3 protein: CASSQDRGAGNTIYF; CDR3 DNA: TGTGCCAGTAGCCAAGACAGGGGTGCAGGAAACACCATATATTTT
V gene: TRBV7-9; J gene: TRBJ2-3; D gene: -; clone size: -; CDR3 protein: CASSLVTLRYF; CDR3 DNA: TGTGCCAGCAGCTTAGTGACGTTAAGGTATTTT
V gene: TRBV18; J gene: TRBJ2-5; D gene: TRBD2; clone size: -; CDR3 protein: CASSPIMGTSGGETQYF; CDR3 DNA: TGTGCCAGCTCACCAATAATGGGGACCTCGGGGGGAGAGACCCAGTACTTC
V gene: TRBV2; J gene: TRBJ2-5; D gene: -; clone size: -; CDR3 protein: CASSEFRETQYF; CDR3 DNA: TGTGCCAGCAGTGAATTTAGGGAGACCCAGTACTTC
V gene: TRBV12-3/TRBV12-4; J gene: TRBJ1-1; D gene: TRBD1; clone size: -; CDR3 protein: CASSSRTGSDAFF; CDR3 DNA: TGTGCCAGCAGTTCCAGGACAGGGTCGGATGCTTTCTTT
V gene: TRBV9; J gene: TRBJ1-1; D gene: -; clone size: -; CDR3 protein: CASSVAAGNTEAFF; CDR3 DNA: TGTGCCAGCAGCGTAGCGGCAGGAAACACTGAAGCTTTCTTT
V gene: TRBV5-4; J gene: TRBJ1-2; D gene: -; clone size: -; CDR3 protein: CASSLGAGESYGYTF; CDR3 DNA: TGTGCCAGCAGCTTGGGTGCAGGGGAGAGTTATGGCTACACCTTC
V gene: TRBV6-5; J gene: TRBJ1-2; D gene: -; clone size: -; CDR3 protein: CASRGGAGRDYGYTF; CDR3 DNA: TGTGCCAGCAGGGGGGGGGCAGGAAGAGACTATGGCTACACCTTC
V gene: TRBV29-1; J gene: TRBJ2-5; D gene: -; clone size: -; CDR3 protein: CSVYLEGETQYF; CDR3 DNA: TGCAGCGTATATCTAGAGGGGGAGACCCAGTACTTC
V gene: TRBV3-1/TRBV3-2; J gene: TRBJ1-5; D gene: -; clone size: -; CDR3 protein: CASSQNNVNQPQHF; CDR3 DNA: TGTGCCAGCAGCCAAAATAACGTCAATCAGCCCCAGCATTTT
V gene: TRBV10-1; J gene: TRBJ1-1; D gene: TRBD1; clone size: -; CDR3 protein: CASSYGQGAEAFF; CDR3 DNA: TGCGCCAGCAGTTACGGACAGGGGGCGGAAGCTTTCTTT
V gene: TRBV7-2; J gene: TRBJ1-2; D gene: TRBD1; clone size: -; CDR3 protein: CASSRDRVGYTF; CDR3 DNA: TGTGCCAGCAGCAGAGACAGGGTTGGCTACACCTTC
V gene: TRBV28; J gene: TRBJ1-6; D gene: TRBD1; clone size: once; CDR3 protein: CAIQRTGGANSPLHF; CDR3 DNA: TGTGCCATCCAAAGGACAGGGGGAGCTAATTCACCCCTCCACTTT
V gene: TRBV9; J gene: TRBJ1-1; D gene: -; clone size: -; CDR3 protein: CASSPTTGGYTEAFF; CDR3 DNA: TGTGCCAGCAGCCCAACTACAGGAGGCTATACTGAAGCTTTCTTT
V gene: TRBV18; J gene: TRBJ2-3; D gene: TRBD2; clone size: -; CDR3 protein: CASSLRLSSGGVTDTQYF; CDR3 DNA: TGTGCCAGCTCACTCCGCTTATCTAGCGGGGGGGTGACAGATACGCAGTATTTT
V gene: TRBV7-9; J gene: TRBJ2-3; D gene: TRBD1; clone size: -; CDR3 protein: CASSQTQGLSDTQYF; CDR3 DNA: TGTGCCAGCAGCCAGACACAGGGGTTATCAGATACGCAGTATTTT
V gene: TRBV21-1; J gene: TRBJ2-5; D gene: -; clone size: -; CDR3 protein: CASSKGPNYGQETQYF; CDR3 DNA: TGTGCCAGCAGCAAAGGGCCGAATTACGGGCAAGAGACCCAGTACTTC
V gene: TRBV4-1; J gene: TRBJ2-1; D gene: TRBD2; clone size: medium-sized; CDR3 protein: CASSQARGGYNEQFF; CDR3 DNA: TGCGCCAGCAGCCAGGCGCGGGGGGGCTACAATGAGCAGTTCTTC
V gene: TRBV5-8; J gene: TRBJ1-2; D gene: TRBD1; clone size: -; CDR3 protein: CASSPPDRGAGYTF; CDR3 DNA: TGTGCCAGCAGCCCTCCGGACAGGGGCGCCGGCTACACCTTC
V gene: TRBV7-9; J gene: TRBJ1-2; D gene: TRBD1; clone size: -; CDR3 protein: CASSVGQGYGYTF; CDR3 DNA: TGTGCCAGCAGCGTTGGACAGGGCTATGGCTACACCTTC
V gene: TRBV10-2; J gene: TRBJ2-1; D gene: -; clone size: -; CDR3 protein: CASSEMGQGKDNEQFF; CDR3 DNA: TGCGCCAGCAGTGAGATGGGGCAGGGGAAAGACAATGAGCAGTTCTTC
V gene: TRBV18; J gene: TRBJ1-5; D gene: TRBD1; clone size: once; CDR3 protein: CASSPWTGDQPQHF; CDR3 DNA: TGTGCCAGCTCACCATGGACAGGGGATCAGCCCCAGCATTTT
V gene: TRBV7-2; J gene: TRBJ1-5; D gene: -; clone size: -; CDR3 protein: CASSRLLQPQHF; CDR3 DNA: TGTGCCAGCAGCCGCCTACTTCAGCCCCAGCATTTT
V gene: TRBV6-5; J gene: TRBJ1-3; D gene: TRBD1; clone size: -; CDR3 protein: CASSSRQGGNTIYF; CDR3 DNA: TGTGCCAGCAGTTCTCGACAGGGGGGAAACACCATATATTTT
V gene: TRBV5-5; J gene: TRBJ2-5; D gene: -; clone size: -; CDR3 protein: CASSFAETQYF; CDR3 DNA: TGTGCCAGCAGCTTCGCCGAGACCCAGTACTTC
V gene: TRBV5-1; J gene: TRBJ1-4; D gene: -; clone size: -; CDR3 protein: CASSLGQVGEKLFF; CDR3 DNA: TGCGCCAGCAGCTTGGGACAGGTGGGGGAAAAACTGTTTTTT
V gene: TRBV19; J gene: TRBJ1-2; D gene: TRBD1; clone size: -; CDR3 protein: CASWTGINYGYTF; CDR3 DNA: TGTGCCAGCTGGACAGGGATTAACTATGGCTACACCTTC
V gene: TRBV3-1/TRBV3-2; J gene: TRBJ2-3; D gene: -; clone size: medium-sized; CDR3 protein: CASSQAPGPGGDTQYF; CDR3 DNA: TGTGCCAGCAGCCAAGCCCCGGGACCGGGGGGCGATACGCAGTATTTT
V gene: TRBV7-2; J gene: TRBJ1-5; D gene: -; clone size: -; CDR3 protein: CASSLYQQINQPQHF; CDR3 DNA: TGTGCCAGCAGCTTATATCAGCAGATCAATCAGCCCCAGCATTTT
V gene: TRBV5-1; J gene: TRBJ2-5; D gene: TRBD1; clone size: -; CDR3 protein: CASSYLSGGYYETQYF; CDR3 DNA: TGCGCCAGCAGCTACTTATCAGGGGGCTACTACGAGACCCAGTACTTC
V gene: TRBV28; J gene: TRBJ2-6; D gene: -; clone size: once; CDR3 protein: CASSPPQGSSGANVLTF; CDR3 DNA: TGTGCCAGCAGTCCCCCACAGGGAAGCTCTGGGGCCAACGTCCTGACTTTC
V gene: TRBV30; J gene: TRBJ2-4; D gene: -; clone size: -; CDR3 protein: CAWSLSNLAKNIQYF; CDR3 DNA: TGTGCCTGGAGTCTTTCAAACTTAGCCAAAAACATTCAGTACTTC
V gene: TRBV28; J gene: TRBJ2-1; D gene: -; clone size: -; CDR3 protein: CASSLMEYEQFF; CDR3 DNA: TGTGCCAGCAGTCTTATGGAGTATGAGCAGTTCTTC
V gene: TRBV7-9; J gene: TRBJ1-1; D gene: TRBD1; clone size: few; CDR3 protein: CASNSQGTVNTEAFF; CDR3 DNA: TGTGCCAGCAACTCCCAGGGGACAGTCAACACTGAAGCTTTCTTT
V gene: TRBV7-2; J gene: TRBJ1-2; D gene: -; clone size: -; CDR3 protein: CASSSSTRLINYGYTF; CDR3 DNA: TGTGCCAGCAGCTCTTCGACCCGTCTGATTAACTATGGCTACACCTTC
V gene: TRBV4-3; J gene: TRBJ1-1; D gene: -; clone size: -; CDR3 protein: CASSQDREVTEAFF; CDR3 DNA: TGCGCCAGCAGCCAAGACCGGGAGGTAACTGAAGCTTTCTTT
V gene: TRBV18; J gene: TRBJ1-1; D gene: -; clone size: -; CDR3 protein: CASSPWTGVNTEAFF; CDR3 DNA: TGTGCCAGCTCACCTTGGACGGGGGTGAACACTGAAGCTTTCTTT
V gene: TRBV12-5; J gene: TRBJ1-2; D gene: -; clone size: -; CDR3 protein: CASGFLYGYTF; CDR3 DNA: TGTGCTAGTGGTTTCCTATATGGCTACACCTTC
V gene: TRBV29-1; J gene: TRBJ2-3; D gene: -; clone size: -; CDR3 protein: CSVEGQPGLGTDTQYF; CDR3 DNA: TGCAGCGTTGAAGGGCAACCGGGATTAGGGACAGATACGCAGTATTTT
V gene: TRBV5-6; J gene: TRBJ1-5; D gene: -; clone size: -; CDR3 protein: CASSQLQGGGSNQPQHF; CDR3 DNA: TGTGCCAGCAGCCAGTTACAGGGAGGAGGAAGCAATCAGCCCCAGCATTTT